The rows below give T cell receptor beta chains drawn from one sample of a study of CD8 T cells in Susac syndrome. In TCRdb, the immunoSEQ multiplex PCR reads were re-called with MiXCR into one record per CDR3 protein. The sample comprises some 180,000 distinct CDR3 sequences, just under 95% of which are singletons, and 0.085% to 0.1% rests with the top ten. The sample comprised CD4+ T cells from PBMCs. The receptors were gathered from a human donor with Susac syndrome. Both conserved end residues are part of each CDR3. The D gene is left open where the match is weak. Some rows mark clone size as missing; the rest say once, few, many or name a class of expanded clone.

NA | TRBJ2-1 | TRBD2 | TRBV7-2 | TGTGCCAGCAGCTACGCATCGGGACTAGCCAATGAGCAGTTCTTC | CASSYASGLANEQFF
NA | TRBJ1-4 | NA | TRBV4-3 | TGCGCCAGCAGCCCCGCCCATAGGGAGAATGAAAAACTGTTTTTT | CASSPAHRENEKLFF
NA | TRBJ1-1 | NA | TRBV2 | TGTGCCAGCAGTGACAGGTTCGGCGATAACACTGAAGCTTTCTTT | CASSDRFGDNTEAFF
NA | TRBJ1-5 | NA | TRBV19 | TGTGCCAGTAGTGTACGAGCGGGCAATCAGCCCCAGCATTTT | CASSVRAGNQPQHF
NA | TRBJ1-1 | NA | TRBV2 | TGTGCCAGCAGTGAAGACCAGATGAACACTGAAGCTTTCTTT | CASSEDQMNTEAFF
NA | TRBJ1-5 | NA | TRBV2 | TGTGCCAGCAGGGCCTGGGACGGGGGAAATCAGCCCCAGCATTTT | CASRAWDGGNQPQHF
NA | TRBJ1-1 | TRBD1 | TRBV27 | TGTGCCAGCAGTCCTACGCCGGGACAGGGGGAGAGGACTGAAGCTTTCTTT | CASSPTPGQGERTEAFF
NA | TRBJ2-5 | NA | TRBV20-1 | TGCAGTGCTAGAGACACCACTGTCCGGGAGACCCAGTACTTC | CSARDTTVRETQYF
NA | TRBJ1-1 | NA | TRBV12-3/TRBV12-4 | TGTGCCAGCAGTTCCTACCGGGTAAACACTGAAGCTTTCTTT | CASSSYRVNTEAFF
NA | TRBJ1-2 | TRBD1 | TRBV30 | TGTGCCTGGAGCCAGCCCCGGACAGGATTAGCTAACTATGGCTACACCTTC | CAWSQPRTGLANYGYTF
once | TRBJ2-5 | TRBD1 | TRBV24-1 | TGTGCCACTGGTGACTCAGGGGGACCTGAAGAGACCCAGTACTTC | CATGDSGGPEETQYF
NA | TRBJ2-5 | TRBD2 | TRBV12-3/TRBV12-4 | TGTGCCAGCAGTTTTTCTAGCGGGGGGGCGAGGAGAGAGACCCAGTACTTC | CASSFSSGGARRETQYF
NA | TRBJ2-1 | NA | TRBV24-1 | TGTGCCACCTCGCCAGGAGGGAGAGATGAGCAGTTCTTC | CATSPGGRDEQFF
NA | TRBJ2-3 | TRBD2 | TRBV4-1 | TGCGCCAGCAGACGCGTCGGGACTAGGTCAGATACGCAGTATTTT | CASRRVGTRSDTQYF
NA | TRBJ2-1 | NA | TRBV3-1 | TGTGCCAGCAGCCAAGATTTGAGTACAGGGACGCATGAGCAGTTCTTC | CASSQDLSTGTHEQFF